The source of this TCR beta chain is a study of vaccination effects on CD4 cells after COVID-19. The study's findings and limits: Researchers report that only 1 of 255 vaccine-induced clones in healthy vaccinees cross-reacted with common cold coronaviruses.

Clones were sequenced by immunoSEQ multiplex PCR, and TCRdb holds only the in-frame ones, with some missing. The sample lists under 80,000 clones; 60% to 80% were seen once. Note on this clone: Its antigen is as yet unknown.

Prior to sequencing, the ViraFEST assay stimulated PBMC with viral peptide pools, which expanded the antigen-specific CD4+ T cells. CD4+ T cells were isolated after around 9 days of culture. The vaccine recipients had no prior SARS-CoV-2 infection, with negative nucleocapsid antibodies. Each culture well received under 2.5 million PBMC. These cells were then cultured in IMDM with approximately 10 IU/ml IL-2 and about 9.4 ug/ml peptides. It was on days 3 and 7 that half the medium was replaced with IL-2 medium. V lost 6 bases, J lost 4 bases, and 12 bases lay in between. The CDR3 spans 14 residues. Looked up from germline, CDR1 is LNHDA and CDR2 is SQIVND (reference sequence).

This specimen was CD4+ T cells from PBMCs cultured with HCoV-229E spike peptides, taken before COVID-19 vaccination. The J gene is TRBJ2-2, the V gene TRBV19, with D perhaps being TRBD1 or TRBD2 (6 bases each). The clonotype originates from a human donor who received a COVID-19 vaccine. CDR3 residues: CASRWGAPTGELFF. DNA for the CDR3: TGTGCCAGTAGGTGGGGGGCTCCCACCGGGGAGCTGTTTTTT.